The clone carrying this TCR beta chain was recorded only once. Its antigen is not known. The sample belongs to a study of cytomegalovirus exposure and HLA in healthy donors. Study-level findings and limits: The authors enumerated 150 to 200 TCR beta chains as linked to cytomegalovirus.

Use of 60 Vbeta and 13 Jbeta primers characterized the PCR. This table comes from immunoSEQ multiplex PCR, and its TCRdb copy is limited to in-frame clones, with some not included. The table lists about 90,000 clones, 55% to 70% of them singletons, with about 22% in the top ten. Germline V gene lookup returns CDR1 MNHNS and CDR2 SASEGT. V was pared by 4 bases and J by 3 bases, with 7 bases of the junction left unmatched. The CDR3 totals 15 residues. The rearrangement uses TRBV6-1 and TRBJ1-2, with TRBD1 matching 8 bases. This receptor was obtained from a woman aged 50 to 60 in good health and CMV-seropositive. The material sequenced was PBMCs. The CDR3 DNA reads TGTGCCAGCAGTGCTTACTCAGGGGGCTACTATGGCTACACCTTC. Amino acid sequence: CASSAYSGGYYGYTF.